One T cell receptor (beta chain) is described in this entry. Its antigen remains undetermined. No clone much larger than this one lies a single base away; base qualities are absent. The CDR3, cysteine through phenylalanine, is 14 amino acids long. Only the CDR3 portion is preserved as DNA: 42 bases, with reading frame beginning at the first base. CDR1 and CDR2 were assigned from the germline V gene (reference sequence) as LNHDA and SQIVND. The junction shows trimming of 5 bases on V and 3 bases on J, plus 14 bases between the germline ends. The cohort comprised 670 or so healthy bone marrow donors. At the time of sampling, all cohort members were nominally healthy, though unrecorded immune exposures were likely present. The donor was CMV seronegative and was included in the group of approximately 350 seronegative cohort members. Each donor provided a peripheral blood sample, and peripheral blood mononuclear cells were used for TCR beta sequencing. Genomic DNA was extracted from the blood cell samples with the Qiagen DNeasy Blood Extraction Kit.

The data derive from a study of cytomegalovirus exposure and HLA in healthy donors (dated by TCRdb to between 2016 and 2019). Context from the whole study: An earlier analysis of several hundred of the donors reported 250 to 350 Gb of sequence data and some 100 million unique TCR beta sequences from some 180 million T cells. To predict cytomegalovirus infection status, the study combined high-throughput TCR immunosequencing, statistical association of individual TCRs with disease status, and machine learning. Every repertoire in the discovery cohort had been generated on one and the same sequencing platform. A few DR-DQ haplotypes were treated as single units for association and clustering because of strong linkage in the cohort. In an earlier analysis of roughly 540 of the donors, high-throughput TCR beta sequencing was used to judge whether each TCR beta V gene segment behaved as functional or pseudogenic. Of the roughly 400 genotyped donors, approximately 81% were placed in the genetic ancestry cluster associated with self-reported Caucasian donors. The number of typed donors differed by locus: roughly 629-630 for A, B, C, DRB1 and DQB1; 500 to 550 for DQA1; around 580 for DPA1; and about 450 for DPB1. HLA typing included class I and class II loci at four-digit resolution. An early release covering more than 500 HLA-typed donors comprised about 320 gigabases of sequencing data and around 85 million unique TCR sequences. In a later genetic analysis, genome-wide SNP genotypes for about 55% of the roughly 700 donors were used, and that subset was treated as a discovery cohort. A separate validation cohort of roughly 130 different subjects was used in addition to the roughly 700-subject first cohort. The study used immunosequencing to profile the T cell repertoires of some 600 subjects and linked those repertoires to cytomegalovirus serostatus. Among around 400 genotyped donors of the cohort, an average of around 240,000 unique TCR beta nucleotide sequences were sequenced per donor, roughly a sixth of them non-productive. Donor age, sex, ethnicity and CMV serostatus were collected together with the repertoire data. A later analysis re-examined previously published TCR beta repertoires from over 500 donors and added high-resolution HLA genotyping to investigate patterns of TCR occurrence. Rather than drawing on any new phenotypic data, the later analysis identified candidate immune exposures from TCR beta sequences and the way those sequences occurred across donors. The study was designed to test whether signatures of past pathogen exposure could be identified by cataloging public T cell receptors. Results and caveats for the whole study, not just this receptor: A further reported finding was that TCR beta sequences accurately predicted the HLA-A and HLA-B alleles for most subjects in the first cohort. A later analysis associated 16,951 TCR beta sequences with specific HLA alleles at a false discovery rate of 0.05. Most TCR sequences were seen in very few donors, while some public TCRs were found in many individuals. The study listed 164 TCR beta chains as associated with cytomegalovirus. For the cohort, immune exposure information was limited to CMV serostatus. Correlated functional status among segregating V segments might reflect linkage disequilibrium, but an unknown experimental factor could not be ruled out. Several of the top co-occurrence clusters appeared to be linked to parvovirus B19, influenza, CMV and Epstein-Barr virus, according to a later analysis. The sequencing pipeline was judged likely to have produced a cluster of highly shared sequence variants as a technical artifact. V-gene and J-gene trimming of TCR beta chains was associated with a missense DCLRE1C variant in a later genetic analysis, and the association was replicated in an independent cohort. An earlier analysis of approximately 600 of the donors showed that most TCR beta V segments appeared in productive rearrangements either about 87% or about 30% of the time, which broadly matched IMGT annotations. Because counts were too low, fewer than 20 rarely observed V segments, including chromosome 9 orphons, were excluded from the earlier analysis of 587 of the donors. In a later analysis, the rate of TCR association differed among HLA loci, with DRB1 alleles having the most associated TCRs and HLA-C alleles having the fewest. A later genetic analysis reported fewer N-insertions in productive TCRs among donors in an Asian-associated ancestry cluster than the roughly 700-donor mean. When HLA alleles, especially DR and DQ, strongly co-occurred, TCR associations were difficult to assign to individual alleles. It was suggested by the authors that the approach could potentially be generalized to other disease states and immunological phenotypes. Because HLA typing was missing for some donors at each locus, association tests included only the typed subset. In this cohort, only TCR beta chains were sequenced, and detectable features were limited by the absence of alpha or paired-chain data. In a later analysis, HLA-associated TCR beta chains were found to be more clonally expanded and to have lower generation probabilities than equally common non-associated chains. Presence/absence analyses assumed roughly uniform sequencing depth across donors, an assumption that may not hold. Some IMGT-functional V segments, including TRBV6-2 and TRBV6-3, could not be distinguished by the 87-base-pair reads and were therefore excluded. In a later analysis, most CMV-associated TCR beta chains were found to appear HLA-restricted, with HLA associations seemingly driven largely by CMV exposure. In vitro tests confirmed that three of the cytomegalovirus-associated TCR beta chains recognize cytomegalovirus antigens. Cytomegalovirus status was reported to be diagnosed by the classifier with high specificity and sensitivity in both the original and validation cohorts.

The method behind the library was the immunoSEQ multiplex PCR assay. For the multiplex PCR, a mixture combining 60 forward primers for TCR Vbeta segments and 13 reverse primers for TCR Jbeta segments was used. The CDR3 region of rearranged TCR beta genes was amplified from genomic DNA with a multiplex PCR assay. On the Illumina HiSeq System, the amplified TCR beta libraries were sequenced as 87-base-pair reads. The original pipeline was this. A later analysis tallied around 82 million unique TCR beta chains across the 640 or so repertoires, and about 12 million of those chains were shared by two or more donors. Raw reads were error-corrected and collapsed into unique sequences with a nearest-neighbor algorithm that merged closely related sequences to remove PCR and sequencing errors. Alignment of CDR3 sequences to IMGT reference sequences was used to assign V, D and J gene segments. For a sequence to be retained, a match of at least six nucleotides was required to both a V gene segment and a J gene segment. Rearrangements were called productive when the CDR3 lacked stop codons and stayed in frame with V and J; all others were non-productive. CDR3 was defined according to IMGT convention as the region running from the second conserved V-encoded cysteine to the conserved J-encoded phenylalanine. The earlier analysis of 500 to 750 of the donors excluded any sequence lacking an unambiguous match to a single V gene segment. In an earlier analysis of roughly 500 of the donors, V segments were called functional above 56.7% productive rearrangements and were called segregating when the between-donor standard deviation exceeded 5%. A statistical classification framework was built to diagnose cytomegalovirus status from the catalog of TCR beta chain sequences. V and J gene assignment, in a later analysis, came from comparing TCR nucleotide sequences with IMGT/GENE-DB human TR gene sequences. Using the TCRdist pipeline, a later analysis assigned CDR3 sequences along with most-parsimonious VDJ recombination scenarios. In a later analysis, each TCR beta chain was defined by its CDR3 amino acid sequence together with its V-gene family, and reads lacking a unique V-gene family were excluded. A later analysis removed 450 to 600 highly shared, low-generation-probability nucleotide sequences to deal with suspected cross-contamination and a sequencing artifact. In a later analysis, a clonal expansion index for each public chain was calculated from normalized within-repertoire ranks of inferred template counts. In a later analysis, generation probabilities were computed using a VDJ recombination model fitted to out-of-frame rearrangements, and the results were checked against IGoR. Hypergeometric tests were used in a later analysis to score TCR-TCR, TCR-HLA and TCR-CMV co-occurrence, with a repertoire-size bias correction applied to the TCR pairs. A later analysis estimated false discovery rates by permuting HLA or CMV assignments 20 times. A later analysis grouped co-occurring TCRs with DBSCAN, adding TCRdist sequence similarity when clustering within HLA-allele-positive subsets. Repertoires with fewer than 30,000 or more than 120,000 public chains were left out of co-occurrence clustering, as were five repertoires with anomalous nucleotide sharing. TCRdb mirrors the immuneACCESS table, restricted to in-frame sequences. Some clones are absent from its copies; in checked studies, under half trace to an unresolved V gene, and the reason for the others is unknown. Clonal size and the V and J genes are those of that table, whereas D and trimming came from the DNA. The sample includes hundreds of thousands of clones, with approximately 83% observed a single time. The leading ten clones occupy roughly 0.75% of the sample.

The sample taken for sequencing was PBMCs. The TCR comes from a boy aged 2 to 9 in good health and CMV-seronegative. The chain links TRBV19 with TRBJ2-7; the D segment could be TRBD2, given 5 matching bases. The nucleotides read TGTGCCAGTAGTTTCCAAAAGGCGGGCTACGAGCAGTACTTC. This yields the protein CASSFQKAGYEQYF.